Given below is one TCR beta chain in context. Antigen specificity is unknown. The sample belongs to a study of shared clonotypes between healthy human individuals. The CDR3 is 15 amino acids. CDR1 SGHKS and CDR2 YYEKEE come from the germline V gene (reference sequence). V was cut by 0 bases and J by 1 base, with 11 bases left in between. Overall study results and limits: Among donors, sharing of clonotypes was expected to be affected by sequencing depth. Naive CD4 clonotypes overlapped across a few donors at about 5.2%.

Positively selected for CCR7, the CD45RO-negative cells used as naive CD8 cells excluded terminally differentiated effector memory CD45RA+ cells. The assay was immunoSEQ multiplex PCR, and TCRdb's table has in-frame clones only and misses some. Of approximately 1.9 million clones listed, around 93% were seen once; the top ten hold around 1.8%. The sequence was collected from a man between 18 and 35 years old in good health. Some clones in this sample may be carry-over from other donors' samples. Sample: naive CD8+ T cells from PBMCs. The chain couples TRBV5-5 to TRBJ2-7, with D uncertain. Here the CDR3 reads CASSLGTSVSYEQYF. CDR3 coding DNA: TGTGCCAGCAGCTTGGGAACATCCGTATCCTACGAGCAGTACTTC.